The present entry profiles one TCR beta chain with its context. Its antigen is not identified. The J segment lost 2 bases and the V segment lost 3 bases, leaving 7 bases of the junction unmatched. This CDR3 contains 16 residues. Germline lookup yields CDR1 SGHDT and CDR2 YYEEEE. The sample comes from a study of cytomegalovirus exposure and HLA in healthy donors. The overall study: Earlier, 150 million to 200 million T cells were analyzed, and around 100 million unique TCR beta sequences were found among them.

The study's findings and limits: Cytomegalovirus-associated status was assigned to roughly 160 TCR beta chains. The records held CMV serostatus as the only immune exposure information.

The PCR employed 60 Vbeta primers together with 13 Jbeta primers. Clones were sequenced by immunoSEQ multiplex PCR, and TCRdb holds only the in-frame ones, with some missing. There are over 150,000 clones in the sample; about four fifths occur only once, and 5.5% to 7.5% lies in the top ten. The chain joins TRBV5-6 to TRBJ2-1; 8 positions agree with TRBD2. The receptor was isolated from a man aged 25 to 40 in good health and CMV-seropositive. Sequencing was performed on PBMCs. CDR3 DNA: TGTGCCAGCAGCTCGGCTTTTAGCGGGGCCTACAATGAGCAGTTCTTC. It is translated as CASSSAFSGAYNEQFF.